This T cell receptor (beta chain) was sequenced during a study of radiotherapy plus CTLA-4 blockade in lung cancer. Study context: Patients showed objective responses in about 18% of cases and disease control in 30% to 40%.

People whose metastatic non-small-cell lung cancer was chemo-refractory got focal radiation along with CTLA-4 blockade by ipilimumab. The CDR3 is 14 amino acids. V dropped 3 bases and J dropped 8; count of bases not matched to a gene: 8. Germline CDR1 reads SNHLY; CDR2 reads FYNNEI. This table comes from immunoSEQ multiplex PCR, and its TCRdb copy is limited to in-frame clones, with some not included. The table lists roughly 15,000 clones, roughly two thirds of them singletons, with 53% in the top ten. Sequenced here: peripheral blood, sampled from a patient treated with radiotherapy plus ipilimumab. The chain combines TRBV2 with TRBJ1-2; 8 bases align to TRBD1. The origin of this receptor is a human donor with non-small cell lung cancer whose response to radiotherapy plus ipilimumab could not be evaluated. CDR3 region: CASSDKGTGKGYTF. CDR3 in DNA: TGTGCCAGCAGTGATAAGGGGACAGGAAAGGGCTACACCTTC.